Each of the 30 T cell receptor beta chains below was sequenced from the same sample in a study of technical replicates of blood from a few donors. The assay was immunoSEQ multiplex PCR, and TCRdb's table has in-frame clones only and misses some. Among 80,000 to 95,000 clones listed, approximately 94% were seen once. Sequenced: T cells isolated from PBMCs. Receptors were obtained from a human donor in good health.

The chain joins TRBV28 to TRBJ1-1; D uncertain. The CDR3 loop spans 16 amino acids. V dropped 1 base and J dropped 2 bases, with 14 bases sitting between them. Germline CDR1 reads MDHEN; CDR2 reads SYDVKM. The CDR3 bases are TGTGCCAGCAGTTTATCTGGGGAGGTAAGAAACACTGAAGCTTTCTTT. It specifies CASSLSGEVRNTEAFF. Supplemented by reference TRBV28 and TRBJ1-1, the full variable domain reads DVKVTQSSRYLVKRTGEKVFLECVQDMDHENMFWYRQDPGLGLRLIYFSYDVKMKEKGDIPEGYSVSREKKERFSLILESASTNQTSMYLCASSLSGEVRNTEAFFGQGTRLTVV.

This chain links TRBV30 with TRBJ1-5; 8 bases are shared with TRBD1. Germline CDR1 GTSNPN, CDR2 SVGIG (reference sequence). This CDR3 has 15 residues. The V and J ends lost 5 bases and 6 bases, in that order; junction bases with no gene match: 12. The CDR3 sequence is CAWGPDRVVGQPQHF. DNA for the CDR3: TGTGCCTGGGGGCCGGACAGGGTGGTTGGTCAGCCCCAGCATTTT.

This chain uses TRBV6-6 with TRBJ1-2; TRBD1 is a possible D gene (6 bases). This CDR3 is 14 amino acids long. The germline CDR1 and CDR2 sequences are MNHNY and SVGAGI (reference sequence). Trimming cost V 6 bases and J 3 bases, with 14 bases left between them. DNA of the CDR3: TGTGCCAGCAGCCACCGGGACACCTACTATGGCTACACCTTC. Translated: CASSHRDTYYGYTF.

V gene TRBV9 combines with J gene TRBJ1-2; 8 bases align to TRBD1. J was trimmed by 0 bases and V by 3 bases; bases with no gene match: 4. Per germline, CDR1 SGDLS and CDR2 YYNGEE. The CDR3 spans 15 residues. The DNA for the CDR3 is TGTGCCAGCAGCGGGGGGACAGGACCTAACTATGGCTACACCTTC. Residues: CASSGGTGPNYGYTF.

V gene TRBV2 combines with J gene TRBJ1-5; 12 nucleotides match TRBD1. The CDR3 is 16 residues long. Trimming at V came to 9 bases and at J to 8 bases, leaving 14 bases not matched to a gene. Germline V lookup: CDR1 SNHLY, CDR2 FYNNEI. The CDR3 region is CASRGPGQGAQKPQHF. As DNA, the CDR3 is TGTGCCAGTCGTGGGCCGGGACAGGGGGCTCAGAAGCCCCAGCATTTT.

This chain connects TRBV25-1 to TRBJ1-3, with D unclear. Per the germline V gene, CDR1 is MGHDK and CDR2 is SYGVNS. V shed 3 bases and J shed 0 bases, with 3 bases lying between them. The CDR3 extends over 13 amino acids. The CDR3 coding sequence is TGTGCCAGCAGTGAGTACTCTGGAAACACCATATATTTT. Its protein product is CASSEYSGNTIYF.

The J gene is TRBJ2-3, the V gene TRBV25-1, with 7 nucleotides matching TRBD2. There are 15 residues in the CDR3. J gave up 0 bases and V 4 bases, and 4 bases lay outside the gene matches. CDR1 and CDR2 from the germline V gene are MGHDK and SYGVNS. The CDR3 sequence: CASSAAGVSTDTQYF. The CDR3 nucleotides are TGTGCCAGCAGTGCTGCGGGGGTTAGCACAGATACGCAGTATTTT.

The chain recombines TRBV6-1 with TRBJ2-1; D ambiguous. This CDR3 contains 12 residues. The V gene's germline CDR1 is MNHNS and CDR2 SASEGT. V lost 3 bases, J lost 7 bases, and 7 bases lay in between. As DNA, the CDR3 is TGTGCCAGCAGTGAGAAGCTGAATGAGCAGTTCTTC. As protein: CASSEKLNEQFF.

The chain carries TRBV27 and TRBJ2-2, with 11 bases identical to TRBD2. J was trimmed by 5 bases and V by 2 bases; bases with no gene match: 7. Looked up from germline, CDR1 is MNHEY and CDR2 is SMNVEV (reference sequence). The CDR3 is 17 residues long. The CDR3 here is CASSLTLGTSGTGELFF. The CDR3 nucleotides are TGTGCCAGCAGTTTAACGTTAGGGACTAGCGGTACCGGGGAGCTGTTTTTT.

V and J are TRBV4-2 and TRBJ1-2; D perhaps matches TRBD1 (5 bases). The germline V gene has CDR1 LGHNA and CDR2 YNFKEQ. The CDR3 totals 14 residues. V was shortened by 0 bases and J by 3 bases, with 8 bases between the two germline ends. CDR3 coding DNA: TGTGCCAGCAGCCAAGAGGGGCTGTACTATGGCTACACCTTC. It is translated as CASSQEGLYYGYTF.

The V call is TRBV15, the J call TRBJ2-1; 12 positions match TRBD2. The V gene end was trimmed by 3 bases and the J gene end by 7 bases; junction bases not matched to a gene: 7. This CDR3 region has 16 residues. CDR1 is LNHNV and CDR2 is YYDKDF in the germline V gene (reference sequence). In nucleotides, the CDR3 is TGTGCCACCAGCAGGGGGTTAACTAGCGGGGGGAATGAGCAGTTCTTC. Residues: CATSRGLTSGGNEQFF.

This chain uses TRBV7-2 with TRBJ2-7; 7 bases are shared with TRBD1. The CDR3 contains 14 residues. The V and J ends lost 5 bases and 3 bases, in that order; junction bases with no gene match: 7. In germline, CDR1 is SGHTA, CDR2 FQGNSA. Here the CDR3 reads CASSRQGGGYEQYF. The CDR3 coding sequence is TGTGCCAGCAGCAGACAGGGCGGAGGCTACGAGCAGTACTTC. The variable domain in full, completed from reference TRBV7-2 and TRBJ2-7, reads GAGVSQSPSNKVTEKGKDVELRCDPISGHTALYWYRQSLGQGLEFLIYFQGNSAPDKSGLPSDRFSAERTGGSVSTLTIQRTQQEDSAVYLCASSRQGGGYEQYFGPGTRLTVT.

The chain uses TRBV10-1 and TRBJ2-1; TRBD1 is a possible D gene (6 bases). The CDR3 is 14 amino acids. Germline V gene lookup returns CDR1 WNHNN and CDR2 SYGVQD (reference sequence). V was trimmed by 4 bases and J by 8 bases, leaving 15 bases between them. For the CDR3, the DNA is TGCGCCAGCAGTGGACAGGAACTAGAGGATGAGCAGTTCTTC. This translates into CASSGQELEDEQFF.

This chain uses TRBV5-6 with TRBJ2-7; TRBD2 matches at 10 bases. Germline CDR1 SGHDT, CDR2 YYEEEE. The V gene end was trimmed by 5 bases and the J gene end by 4 bases; junction bases not matched to a gene: 6. This CDR3 region has 14 residues. This CDR3 is CASRQASGSYEQYF. CDR3 bases: TGTGCCAGCAGGCAGGCTAGCGGGAGTTACGAGCAGTACTTC.

The chain uses TRBV5-1 and TRBJ2-2; tentatively, D is TRBD1 (6 bases). The CDR3 loop spans 14 amino acids. The germline V gene has CDR1 SGHRS and CDR2 YFSETQ. V was shortened by 4 bases and J by 1 base, with 8 bases between the two germline ends. CDR3 sequence reads: CASSPGQNTGELFF. CDR3 nucleotides: TGCGCCAGCAGCCCGGGACAGAACACCGGGGAGCTGTTTTTT. The variable domain in full, completed from reference TRBV5-1 and TRBJ2-2, reads KAGVTQTPRYLIKTRGQQVTLSCSPISGHRSVSWYQQTPGQGLQFLFEYFSETQRNKGNFPGRFSGRQFSNSRSEMNVSTLELGDSALYLCASSPGQNTGELFFGEGSRLTVL.

V and J are TRBV28 and TRBJ2-7, with D unclear. Germline V gene sequence: CDR1 MDHEN, CDR2 SYDVKM. Trimming removed 4 bases at V and 2 bases at J, with 6 bases between. This CDR3 is built from 12 residues. The DNA for the CDR3 is TGTGCCAGCAGTTCCCAGGCCTACGAGCAGTACTTC. As protein: CASSSQAYEQYF.

V and J are TRBV27 and TRBJ2-7, with 7 nucleotides matching TRBD1. Losses at the gene ends were 3 bases for V and 3 bases for J; bases not matched to a gene: 17. Germline-derived CDR1 and CDR2 are MNHEY and SMNVEV (reference sequence). The CDR3 totals 18 residues. The CDR3 region has the DNA TGTGCCAGCAGTTTCCGCCCGGAGACAGGGATAAGAGTCTACGAGCAGTACTTC. Encoded protein: CASSFRPETGIRVYEQYF.

This clone occurred once. The rearrangement joins TRBV7-9 to TRBJ2-3; 7 bases align to TRBD1. Germline assignment: CDR1 SEHNR and CDR2 FQNEAQ (reference sequence). V lost 3 bases and J lost 1; bases outside the gene matches: 1. This CDR3 is built from 14 residues. DNA for the CDR3: TGTGCCAGCAGCTTTGGGACAGGCACAGATACGCAGTATTTT. Residues: CASSFGTGTDTQYF.

This clone appeared once. This chain connects TRBV9 to TRBJ1-1, with 8 bases matching TRBD1. Germline loops: CDR1 SGDLS, CDR2 YYNGEE. The CDR3 contains 17 residues. Losses at the gene ends were 4 bases for V and 3 bases for J; bases not matched to a gene: 14. The CDR3 DNA is TGTGCCAGCAGCAGTGGACAGGGCGTTTCACTGGACACTGAAGCTTTCTTT. This encodes CASSSGQGVSLDTEAFF.

The rearrangement uses TRBV4-1 and TRBJ1-3; D remains unclear. Germline V gives CDR1 MGHRA, CDR2 YSYEKL. V lost 1 base, J lost 0 bases, and 16 bases lay in between. The CDR3 is 18 amino acids. This CDR3 is CASSQVLRFSSSGNTIYF. In nucleotides, the CDR3 is TGCGCCAGCAGCCAAGTCCTCAGGTTTTCCTCCTCTGGAAACACCATATATTTT.

The chain has TRBV5-4 and TRBJ1-3; D is unclear. This CDR3 spans 13 amino acids. The germline V gene has CDR1 SGHNT and CDR2 YYREEE (reference sequence). Trimming took off 7 bases at V and 3 bases at J, with 11 bases between the two ends. The CDR3 spells CASQASSGNTIYF. The CDR3 nucleotides read TGTGCCAGCCAAGCTTCAAGTGGAAACACCATATATTTT.

The rearrangement links TRBV10-2 to TRBJ2-7, with D perhaps TRBD2 (5 bases). Germline CDR1 is WSHSY and CDR2 is SAAADI. The CDR3 contains 13 residues. Between the trimmed V and J ends, which lost 9 bases and 0 bases, there was a span of 12 bases. CDR3 sequence: CASNGESSYEQYF. CDR3 bases: TGCGCCAGTAACGGGGAGAGCTCCTACGAGCAGTACTTC.

V and J are TRBV5-1 and TRBJ2-2; 11 bases line up with TRBD2. Germline V gene data show CDR1 as SGHRS and CDR2 as YFSETQ. J lost 2 bases, V lost 4 bases, and 7 bases had no gene match. The CDR3 covers 17 residues. The CDR3 here is CASSAPTSGGNTGELFF. The DNA for the CDR3 is TGCGCCAGCAGCGCGCCAACTAGCGGGGGTAACACCGGGGAGCTGTTTTTT. The complete variable domain, with remaining parts taken from reference TRBV5-1 and TRBJ2-2, reads KAGVTQTPRYLIKTRGQQVTLSCSPISGHRSVSWYQQTPGQGLQFLFEYFSETQRNKGNFPGRFSGRQFSNSRSEMNVSTLELGDSALYLCASSAPTSGGNTGELFFGEGSRLTVL.

This sequence joins TRBV5-1 and TRBJ2-1, with 7 positions matching TRBD1. Germline V lookup: CDR1 SGHRS, CDR2 YFSETQ. Unmatched junction bases numbered 5, after V lost 2 bases and J lost 15 bases. This CDR3 is built from 11 residues. The CDR3 bases are TGCGCCAGCAGCTTCGGGACAGTATCGTTCTTC. Translated, it gives CASSFGTVSFF.

CDR3 coding DNA: TGTGCCAGCAGCTTAGCGACAGGGTTAGGGTTACCGATTAACGAGCAGTACTTC. This sequence encodes CASSLATGLGLPINEQYF. J is TRBJ2-7 and V is TRBV7-3, with 7 positions matching TRBD1. V was pared by 2 bases and J by 5 bases, with 18 bases of the junction left unmatched. Germline V gene data show CDR1 as SGHTA and CDR2 as FQGTGA. The CDR3 sequence is 18 residues long.

The gene calls are TRBV19 and TRBJ2-3, with TRBD2 as a possible D gene (5 bases). Trimming removed 6 bases at V and 3 bases at J, with 16 bases between. CDR3 length: 15 residues. In germline, CDR1 is LNHDA, CDR2 SQIVND (reference sequence). The CDR3 DNA reads as TGTGCCAGTAGAACCCTAGCCGGAGAGACAGATACGCAGTATTTT. Residues: CASRTLAGETDTQYF.

This clone was seen once. The V gene is TRBV5-1, the J gene TRBJ2-1, with 16 positions matching TRBD2. The CDR3 loop spans 18 amino acids. Germline trimming cut 3 bases from V and 6 bases from J; bases unmatched to any gene: 9. The germline V gene encodes CDR1 SGHRS and CDR2 YFSETQ. The CDR3 protein is CASSSGTSGRGGANEQFF. CDR3 DNA: TGCGCCAGCAGCTCCGGGACTAGCGGGAGGGGAGGGGCCAATGAGCAGTTCTTC.

The CDR3 bases are TGCAGCGTTGGAAGTAGCGTACAAGAGACCCAGTACTTC. It codes for CSVGSSVQETQYF. The chain is built from TRBV29-1 and TRBJ2-5; D may be TRBD2 (5 bases). Germline lookup yields CDR1 SQVTM and CDR2 ANQGSEA. Trimming cost V 4 bases and J 2 bases, with 11 bases left between them. The CDR3 has 13 residues.

V usage is TRBV7-5 and J usage is TRBJ1-5. TRBV7-5 is marked as a pseudogene. The CDR3 totals 16 residues. The CDR3 here is CVRSLEREPSNQPQHF. CDR3 nucleotides: TGTGTCAGAAGCTTAGAGAGGGAACCAAGCAATCAGCCCCAGCATTTT.

CDR3 sequence: CASSSYRARFYEQYF. The CDR3 DNA sequence: TGTGCCAGCAGCTCATACAGGGCCCGATTCTACGAGCAGTACTTC. The chain links TRBV7-2 to TRBJ2-7, with a weak D call TRBD1 (6 bases). V was shortened by 4 bases and J by 3 bases, with 16 bases between the two germline ends. CDR3 length equals 15 residues. Per germline, CDR1 SGHTA and CDR2 FQGNSA.